This is a list of T cell receptor beta chains from one sample in a study of cytomegalovirus exposure and HLA in healthy donors. Libraries were prepared by immunoSEQ multiplex PCR; TCRdb keeps only in-frame clonotypes and omits some of them. The repertoire holds about 45,000 clones, with roughly 69% as singletons. Material: PBMCs. These receptors all come from a woman between 25 and 40 years old in good health and CMV-seronegative. Both conserved end residues are part of each CDR3. A D gene is named only where the DNA matches it firmly. Rows give clone size only sometimes, using once, few, many, or a class for an expanded clone.

J	size	V	D	CDR3	DNA
TRBJ2-3	-	TRBV5-1	TRBD1	CASSYTGGTDTQYF	TGCGCCAGCAGCTACACAGGGGGCACAGATACGCAGTATTTT
TRBJ2-1	-	TRBV5-4	TRBD2	CASRGERDYLYNEQFF	TGTGCCAGCCGTGGGGAACGGGACTACCTCTACAATGAGCAGTTCTTC
TRBJ1-5	-	TRBV2	-	CASNPLRGRDQPQHF	TGTGCCAGCAACCCCTTGAGGGGGAGGGATCAGCCCCAGCATTTT
TRBJ2-7	-	TRBV4-1	TRBD1	CASSQDNMGQGSYEQYF	TGCGCCAGCAGCCAAGATAATATGGGACAGGGATCCTACGAGCAGTACTTC
TRBJ1-1	-	TRBV30	-	CAWSVSLTFWGQNTEAFF	TGTGCCTGGAGTGTCTCCCTAACGTTCTGGGGGCAAAACACTGAAGCTTTCTTT
TRBJ1-5	-	TRBV2	-	CASSFRPGQTESNQPQHF	TGTGCCAGCAGTTTCCGCCCTGGACAGACGGAGAGCAATCAGCCCCAGCATTTT
TRBJ2-1	-	TRBV28	TRBD2	CASNTGTSDYNEQFF	TGTGCCAGCAATACCGGGACTAGCGACTACAATGAGCAGTTCTTC
TRBJ1-1	-	TRBV5-1	-	CASSLTGIDTEAFF	TGCGCCAGCAGCTTAACAGGTATAGACACTGAAGCTTTCTTT
TRBJ1-3	-	TRBV28	-	CASSHGGGNTIYF	TGTGCCAGCAGCCATGGGGGGGGAAACACCATATATTTT
TRBJ2-1	-	TRBV5-1	TRBD2	CASSELAGRYNEQFF	TGCGCCAGCAGCGAACTAGCGGGCCGCTACAATGAGCAGTTCTTC
TRBJ1-1	-	TRBV29-1	-	CSVEDGGWAEAFF	TGCAGCGTTGAAGATGGGGGGTGGGCTGAAGCTTTCTTT
TRBJ2-5	-	TRBV6-5	TRBD2	CASSKQASGLAQYF	TGTGCCAGCAGTAAACAGGCTAGCGGCTTGGCCCAGTACTTC
TRBJ1-2	-	TRBV10-3	-	CAIGRGTNYGYTF	TGTGCCATCGGGAGGGGAACTAACTATGGCTACACCTTC
TRBJ2-1	-	TRBV6-1	TRBD1	CASIRRGTGNEQFF	TGTGCCAGCATCCGCAGGGGGACGGGGAATGAGCAGTTCTTC
TRBJ2-3	-	TRBV10-3	-	CAISPTADTQYF	TGTGCCATCAGCCCGACAGCGGATACGCAGTATTTT
TRBJ2-7	-	TRBV5-1	TRBD2	CASSLGLAGAYEQYF	TGCGCCAGCAGCTTGGGTCTAGCGGGAGCCTACGAGCAGTACTTC
TRBJ2-7	few	TRBV7-8	-	CASSLTGQPYEQYF	TGTGCCAGCAGCTTAACAGGCCAGCCCTACGAGCAGTACTTC
TRBJ1-2	-	TRBV28	-	CASSFTGGGGYTF	TGTGCCAGCAGTTTCACGGGTGGTGGAGGCTACACCTTC
TRBJ1-6	-	TRBV6-6	-	CASSYSSGYNSPLHF	TGTGCCAGCAGTTACTCTTCCGGCTATAATTCACCCCTCCACTTT
TRBJ2-5	-	TRBV5-1	-	CASSRDPEETQYF	TGCGCCAGCAGCCGGGATCCCGAAGAGACCCAGTACTTC
TRBJ2-6	few	TRBV6-5	TRBD1	CASSGTGAGANVLTF	TGTGCCAGCAGTGGGACAGGGGCTGGGGCCAACGTCCTGACTTTC
TRBJ1-1	-	TRBV27	-	CASMSGAGTEAFF	TGTGCCAGCATGAGTGGGGCCGGGACTGAAGCTTTCTTT
TRBJ1-1	-	TRBV6-4	-	CASSDSAASRTEAFF	TGTGCCAGCAGTGACTCGGCGGCGTCCAGAACTGAAGCTTTCTTT
TRBJ2-7	few	TRBV6-6	-	CASSSLFFGSRDEQYF	TGTGCCAGCAGTTCCTTGTTCTTCGGGAGTCGGGACGAGCAGTACTTC
TRBJ2-7	-	TRBV7-7	-	CASSLDAGYEQYF	TGTGCCAGCAGCTTAGATGCAGGCTACGAGCAGTACTTC
TRBJ2-4	few	TRBV5-1	TRBD2	CASSQIAGAKNIQYF	TGCGCCAGCAGCCAAATAGCGGGAGCAAAAAACATTCAGTACTTC
TRBJ2-7	few	TRBV28	-	CASTKGEAGYEQYF	TGTGCCAGCACTAAGGGGGAAGCCGGTTACGAGCAGTACTTC
TRBJ1-3	-	TRBV4-1	TRBD1	CASSPDRGSGNTIYF	TGCGCCAGCAGCCCGGACAGGGGCTCTGGAAACACCATATATTTT
TRBJ1-2	few	TRBV4-1	-	CASSPGEALGAYGYTF	TGCGCCAGCAGCCCGGGGGAGGCCCTGGGTGCCTATGGCTACACCTTC
TRBJ2-6	-	TRBV30	-	CAWSSGTSKLAGANVLTF	TGTGCCTGGAGCTCAGGGACATCTAAGTTAGCCGGGGCCAACGTCCTGACTTTC